This entry concerns a single T cell receptor beta chain. As yet, its antigen is unknown. Treatment indicated: oral pan-JAK inhibitor, 5-10 mg twice daily. Peripheral blood, together with lesional scalp punch biopsies, was collected from alopecia areata patients. Sequencing relied on a cDNA template that was reverse transcribed from extracted RNA. Clones were read by immunoSEQ multiplex PCR, and TCRdb kept only the in-frame ones, dropping some. The table lists approximately 210,000 clones, more than 55% of them singletons. These data belong to a study of CD8+ T cells in alopecia areata. General observations from the study: Clonality in lesional scalp, especially alopecia totalis/universalis, exceeded that of normal scalp.

The clonotype comes from a human donor with alopecia areata. Sequencing was performed on CD4+ T cells sorted from blood, taken around week 49, from a patient treated with tofacitinib.

The CDR3 here is CASRPYRGEGNEQFF. CDR3 in DNA: TGTGCCAGCAGACCTTACAGGGGAGAGGGCAATGAGCAGTTCTTC. The V gene is TRBV6-5, the J gene TRBJ2-1; 7 positions match TRBD1. The germline V gene encodes CDR1 MNHEY and CDR2 SVGAGI. This CDR3 spans 15 amino acids. The junction had 11 bases not matched to a gene; V was cut back by 6 bases and J by 6 bases.